Listed here are 10 T cell receptor beta chains from one sample, sequenced in a study of cytomegalovirus exposure and HLA in healthy donors. The PCR was carried out with 60 Vbeta primers and 13 Jbeta primers. The protocol was immunoSEQ multiplex PCR, while the TCRdb copy is restricted to in-frame clones and leaves out a portion. The profile shows roughly 100,000 clones, over 70% of them singletons. The sample comprised PBMCs. These receptors came from a man under 40 in good health and CMV-seronegative.

A few counts support this clone. The chain joins TRBV13 to TRBJ2-1; 10 bases fit TRBD2. The CDR3 has 15 amino acids. Germline V lookup: CDR1 PRHDT, CDR2 FYEKMQ (reference sequence). The V gene end was trimmed by 0 bases and the J gene end by 6 bases; junction bases not matched to a gene: 2. This CDR3 reads CASSLGTSGANEQFF. Written as DNA, the CDR3 is TGTGCCAGCAGCTTAGGAACTAGCGGGGCCAATGAGCAGTTCTTC.

This chain uses TRBV27 with TRBJ2-1, with D unresolved. The CDR3 is made up of 14 amino acids. The germline V gene has CDR1 MNHEY and CDR2 SMNVEV (reference sequence). V lost 10 bases and J lost 2, with 15 bases in between. This chain's CDR3 is CATAITVPYNEQFF. DNA of the CDR3: TGTGCCACCGCGATAACAGTTCCCTACAATGAGCAGTTCTTC.

The chain carries TRBV7-9 and TRBJ1-1, with 7 bases lining up with TRBD1. CDR3 length: 13 residues. Germline CDR1 is SEHNR and CDR2 is FQNEAQ (reference sequence). V shed 5 bases, J shed 5 bases, and the junction held 5 bases outside the gene matches. The CDR3 reads CASSQGVDTEAFF. In DNA form, the CDR3 reads TGTGCCAGCAGCCAGGGGGTAGATACTGAAGCTTTCTTT.

The V and J genes are TRBV19 and TRBJ2-3, with D perhaps TRBD1 (6 bases). This CDR3 spans 16 amino acids. The V and J ends lost 5 bases and 3 bases respectively, with 18 bases between them. Germline-derived CDR1 and CDR2 are LNHDA and SQIVND (reference sequence). The CDR3 bases are TGTGCCAGTAGTTCGTTTAGACAGGCTGAAACAGATACGCAGTATTTT. Encoded protein: CASSSFRQAETDTQYF.

This clone was observed a handful of times. The chain joins TRBV6-6 to TRBJ1-2; tentatively, D is TRBD1 (6 bases). This CDR3 region has 13 residues. Per the germline V gene, CDR1 is MNHNY and CDR2 is SVGAGI (reference sequence). Trimming stripped 5 bases from V and 4 bases from J, with 11 bases between. The CDR3 protein is CASSRDTSYGYTF. CDR3 in DNA: TGTGCCAGCAGTAGGGACACCTCCTATGGCTACACCTTC.

The rearrangement links TRBV10-1 to TRBJ2-1; TRBD2 matches at 7 bases. Germline V lookup: CDR1 WNHNN, CDR2 SYGVQD (reference sequence). The trim removed 0 bases at V and 6 bases at J, leaving 5 bases unmatched. This CDR3 spans 15 amino acids. CDR3 DNA: TGCGCCAGCAGTGAGTCAGGGAGGGCCCCCAATGAGCAGTTCTTC. Residues: CASSESGRAPNEQFF.

This clone was counted a few times. The V and J genes are TRBV7-2 and TRBJ2-3; D unclear. V was trimmed by 1 base and J by 4 bases, leaving 9 bases between them. The germline V gene encodes CDR1 SGHTA and CDR2 FQGNSA. The CDR3 spans 14 residues. The DNA for the CDR3 is TGTGCCAGCAGCTTAGGCCTAGAGGCAGATACGCAGTATTTT. Amino acids: CASSLGLEADTQYF.

The chain links TRBV7-2 to TRBJ2-7, with TRBD1 matching over 9 bases. Germline values: CDR1 SGHTA, CDR2 FQGNSA. CDR3 length: 14 residues. The junction had 6 bases not matched to a gene; V was cut back by 6 bases and J by 3 bases. CDR3 residues: CASSNRDRVYEQYF. For the CDR3, the DNA is TGTGCCAGCAGTAACCGGGACAGGGTCTACGAGCAGTACTTC.

The chain recombines TRBV27 with TRBJ2-5, with 8 bases aligning to TRBD1. There are 13 residues in the CDR3. Germline CDR1 reads MNHEY; CDR2 reads SMNVEV (reference sequence). V shed 5 bases and J 5 bases; nucleotides not matched to a gene: 4. The CDR3 sequence is CASSRQGTETQYF. The DNA of the CDR3 is TGTGCCAGCAGTCGACAGGGGACCGAGACCCAGTACTTC.

The chain combines TRBV7-2 with TRBJ2-6; the D gene is possibly TRBD2 (6 bases). CDR1 and CDR2 from the germline V gene are SGHTA and FQGNSA. V lost 1 base to trimming and J lost 2 bases, with 6 bases between them. The CDR3 is 15 residues long. The CDR3 DNA follows: TGTGCCAGCAGCTTAGGGAGGGCTGGGGCCAACGTCCTGACTTTC. Protein product: CASSLGRAGANVLTF.